The sequence of this T cell receptor (beta chain) was determined in a study of T cell changes during pregnancy in multiple sclerosis. Profiling relied on immunoSEQ multiplex PCR, and the TCRdb table lists in-frame clones only, not all of them. The sample has 45,000 to 60,000 clones; 85% to 90% are singletons. V was shortened by 7 bases and J by 8 bases, with 25 bases between the two germline ends. Per germline, CDR1 SGHNT and CDR2 YYREEE (reference sequence). There are 16 residues in the CDR3. The chain combines TRBV5-4 with TRBJ2-1, with D possibly being TRBD2 (6 bases). This TCR was sampled from a female donor with multiple sclerosis, enrolled in a pregnancy study. Sample: peripheral blood, taken in the first trimester of pregnancy. CDR3 region: CASSPRRALQFDEQFF. CDR3 sequence (DNA): TGTGCCAGCTCGCCGAGGAGGGCCCTACAATTCGATGAGCAGTTCTTC. Filled out from reference TRBV5-4 and TRBJ2-1, the complete variable domain reads ETGVTQSPTHLIKTRGQQVTLRCSSQSGHNTVSWYQQALGQGPQFIFQYYREEENGRGNFPPRFSGLQFPNYSSELNVNALELDDSALYLCASSPRRALQFDEQFFGPGTRLTVL.